This TCR beta chain derives from a study of monozygotic twins with inflammatory bowel disease. The quantity of total RNA per TCR library was 3500 ng. Using eight separate reactions per sample, the authors generated cDNA. The template-switching step introduced UMIs that carried a 6-nucleotide sample barcode. cDNA for TCRalpha and TCRbeta was amplified by nested PCRs of about 17 then 8 to 10 cycles. TCRdb re-called the 5' RACE reads and shows each CDR3 protein once, DNA omitted. The table for this sample gives fewer than 150,000 distinct CDR3 sequences. Germline V gene sequence: CDR1 LGHNA, CDR2 YNFKEQ. The CDR3 has 13 amino acids.

Sequenced sample: blood. V and J are TRBV4-2 and TRBJ2-5. This clonotype originated in a human donor with ulcerative colitis or Crohn's disease, or a healthy co-twin of an affected twin (not recorded which). CDR3 residues: CASSQDLEETQYF.